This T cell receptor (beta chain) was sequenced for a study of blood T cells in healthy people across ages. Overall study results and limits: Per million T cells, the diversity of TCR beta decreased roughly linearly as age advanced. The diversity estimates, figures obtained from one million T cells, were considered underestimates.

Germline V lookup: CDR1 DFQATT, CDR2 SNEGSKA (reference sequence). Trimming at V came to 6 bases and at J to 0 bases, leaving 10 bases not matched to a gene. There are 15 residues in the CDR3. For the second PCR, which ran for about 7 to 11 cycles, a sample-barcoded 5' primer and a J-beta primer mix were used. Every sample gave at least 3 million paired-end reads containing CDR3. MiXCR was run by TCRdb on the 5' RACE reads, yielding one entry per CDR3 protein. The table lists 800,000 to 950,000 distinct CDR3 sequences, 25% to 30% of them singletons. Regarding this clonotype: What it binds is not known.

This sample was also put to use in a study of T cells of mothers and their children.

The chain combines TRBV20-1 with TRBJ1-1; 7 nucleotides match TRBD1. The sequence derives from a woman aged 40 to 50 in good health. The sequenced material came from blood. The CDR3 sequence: CSAKLRDSLNTEAFF. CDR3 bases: TGCAGTGCAAAACTCCGGGACAGCCTGAACACTGAAGCTTTCTTT.